Listed below are T cell receptor beta chains from one sample, sequenced in a study of T cell repertoires in cytomegalovirus infection. TCRdb ran MiXCR on the reads and lists one entry per CDR3 protein. The sample holds roughly 230,000 distinct CDR3 sequences, around 6.6% seen once. The sequencing input was PBMCs. These receptors were obtained from a human donor in good health (CMV status not recorded). Some clones in this sample may be carry-over from other donors' samples. CDR3s leave out the opening cysteine and the closing phenylalanine or tryptophan. Fields, in order: J gene, V gene, CDR3 protein.

TRBJ2-1	TRBV29-1	SVRRARGEF
TRBJ2-1	TRBV6-2/TRBV6-3	ASSYSYSYNEQF
TRBJ2-2	TRBV7-2	ASSSPARAGEGELF
TRBJ2-7	TRBV7-9	ASSLAPPAGSGEQY
TRBJ2-1	TRBV3-1	ASRDLTKGGFGEQF
TRBJ1-5	TRBV3-1	ASSQGTPGYGQPQH
TRBJ1-5	TRBV7-9	ASSERGGSNQPQH
TRBJ2-5	TRBV28	ASSLPVGAETQY
TRBJ2-3	TRBV2	ASSGGRRGHNTQY
TRBJ2-3	TRBV29-1	SVPTGTSTDTQY
TRBJ1-5	TRBV7-2	ASSFTGWQPQH
TRBJ2-6	TRBV7-2	ASSKGTIANVLT
TRBJ2-2	TRBV7-6	ASSLSRLAGASPGELF
TRBJ2-7	TRBV10-2	ASRGRANYEQY
TRBJ2-7	TRBV7-2	ASSLRDSYEQY
TRBJ2-7	TRBV29-1	SVDFSGLQY
TRBJ2-5	TRBV20-1	SARKTGTGDPETQY
TRBJ2-1	TRBV9	ASSVTRFNEQF
TRBJ2-7	TRBV19	ASSIDGYYEQY
TRBJ1-2	TRBV28	ASSYTGVYGYT
TRBJ2-4	TRBV4-3	ASSRRGGSNIQY
TRBJ2-1	TRBV4-2	ASSQGVLPEF
TRBJ2-7	TRBV7-2	ASSLRGSGTTYEQY
TRBJ2-3	TRBV4-1	ASSQVQQGEDTQY
TRBJ1-6	TRBV13	ASSAPKGPGYNSPLH
TRBJ1-1	TRBV18	ASSADKNTEAF
TRBJ2-7	TRBV28	ASSRDFYEQY
TRBJ2-7	TRBV29-1	SAAGAGENYEQY
TRBJ1-2	TRBV7-2	ASSFWRTANYGYT
TRBJ2-3	TRBV6-2/TRBV6-3	ASSYSRGGAGTDTQY
TRBJ1-1	TRBV27	ASRLTGRGTEAF
TRBJ2-7	TRBV28	ASSFILPGQGAEQY
TRBJ1-1	TRBV7-6	ASSFGGDFFSEAF
TRBJ1-1	TRBV6-2/TRBV6-3	ASSYGGATEAF
TRBJ2-3	TRBV6-2/TRBV6-3	ASSYGDGDPDTQY
TRBJ1-5	TRBV7-2	ASSSGPSQPQH
TRBJ1-5	TRBV6-1	ASKLVGESNQPQH
TRBJ2-5	TRBV5-6	ASSLTKVYQETQY
TRBJ2-3	TRBV7-2	ASSLDLAISTDTQY
TRBJ2-7	TRBV19	ASRGPGQGPYEQY
TRBJ2-3	TRBV7-3	ASSLRGSVDTQY
TRBJ2-3	TRBV20-1	SASSDSLTDTQY
TRBJ2-7	TRBV7-3	ASSLASTYEQY
TRBJ2-3	TRBV27	ASSLANGRTDTQY
TRBJ1-1	TRBV12-5	ASEGVTTEAF
TRBJ1-2	TRBV7-6	ASSLVKGTGALGYT
TRBJ2-5	TRBV20-1	SARDSRDQETQY
TRBJ2-4	TRBV7-9	ASSHGTGGKNIQY
TRBJ2-1	TRBV20-1	SALGRAGGYNEQF
TRBJ1-4	TRBV7-9	ASSFTDRDNEKLF
TRBJ1-6	TRBV7-9	ASSYEDGRPSYNSPLH
TRBJ2-7	TRBV30	AWSIPQGIGEQY
TRBJ1-1	TRBV7-2	ASSLDVTEAF